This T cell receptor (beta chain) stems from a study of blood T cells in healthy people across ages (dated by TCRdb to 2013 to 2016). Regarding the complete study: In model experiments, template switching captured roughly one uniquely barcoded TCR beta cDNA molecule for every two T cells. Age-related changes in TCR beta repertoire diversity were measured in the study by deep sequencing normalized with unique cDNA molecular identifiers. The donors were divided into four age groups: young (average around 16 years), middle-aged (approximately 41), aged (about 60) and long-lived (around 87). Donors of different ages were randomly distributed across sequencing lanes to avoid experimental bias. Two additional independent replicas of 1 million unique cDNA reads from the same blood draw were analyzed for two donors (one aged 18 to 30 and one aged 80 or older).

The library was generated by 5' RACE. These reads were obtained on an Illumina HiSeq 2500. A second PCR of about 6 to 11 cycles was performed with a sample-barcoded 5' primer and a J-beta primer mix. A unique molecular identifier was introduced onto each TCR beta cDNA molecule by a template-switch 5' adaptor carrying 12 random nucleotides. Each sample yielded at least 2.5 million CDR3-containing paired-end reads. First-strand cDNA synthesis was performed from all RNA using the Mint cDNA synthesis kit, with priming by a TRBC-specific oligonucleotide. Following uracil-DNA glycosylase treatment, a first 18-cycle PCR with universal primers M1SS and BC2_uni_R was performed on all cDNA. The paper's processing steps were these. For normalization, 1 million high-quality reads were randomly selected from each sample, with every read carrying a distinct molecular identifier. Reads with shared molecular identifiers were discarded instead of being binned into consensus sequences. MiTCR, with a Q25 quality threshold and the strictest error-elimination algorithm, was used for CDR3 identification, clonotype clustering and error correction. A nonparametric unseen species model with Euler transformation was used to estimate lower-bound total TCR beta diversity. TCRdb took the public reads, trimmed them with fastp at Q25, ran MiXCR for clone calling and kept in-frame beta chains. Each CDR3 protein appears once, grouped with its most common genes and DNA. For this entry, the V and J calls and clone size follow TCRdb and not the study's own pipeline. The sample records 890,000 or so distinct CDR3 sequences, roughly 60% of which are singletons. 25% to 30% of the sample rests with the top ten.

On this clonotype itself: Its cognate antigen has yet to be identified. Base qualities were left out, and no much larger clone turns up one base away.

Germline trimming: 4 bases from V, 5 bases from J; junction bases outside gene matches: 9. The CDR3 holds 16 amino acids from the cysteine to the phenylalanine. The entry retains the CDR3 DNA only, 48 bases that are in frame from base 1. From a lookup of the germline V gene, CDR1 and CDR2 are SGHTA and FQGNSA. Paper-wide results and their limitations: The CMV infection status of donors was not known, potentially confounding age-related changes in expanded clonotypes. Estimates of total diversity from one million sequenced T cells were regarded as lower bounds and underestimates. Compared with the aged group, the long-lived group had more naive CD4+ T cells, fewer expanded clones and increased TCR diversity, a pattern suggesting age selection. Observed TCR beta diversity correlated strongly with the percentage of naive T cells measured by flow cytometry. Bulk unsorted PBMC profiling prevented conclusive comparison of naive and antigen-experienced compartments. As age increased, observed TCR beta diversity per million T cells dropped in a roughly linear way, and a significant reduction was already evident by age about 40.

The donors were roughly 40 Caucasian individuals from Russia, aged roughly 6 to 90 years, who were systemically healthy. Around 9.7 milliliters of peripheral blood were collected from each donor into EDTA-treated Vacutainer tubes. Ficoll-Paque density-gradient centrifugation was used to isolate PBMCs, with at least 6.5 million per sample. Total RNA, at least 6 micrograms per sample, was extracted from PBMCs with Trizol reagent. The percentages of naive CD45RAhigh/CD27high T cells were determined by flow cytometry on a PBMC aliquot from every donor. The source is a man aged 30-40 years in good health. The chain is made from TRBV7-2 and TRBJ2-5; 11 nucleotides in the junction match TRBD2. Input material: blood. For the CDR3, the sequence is CASSSLNSGGAETQYF. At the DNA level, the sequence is TGTGCCAGCAGCTCCCTCAATAGCGGGGGGGCTGAGACCCAGTACTTC.